This T cell receptor (beta chain) was obtained from a study of blood T cell repertoires in COVID-19. At the level of the study: From the United States, Italy and Spain came samples of acute and convalescent COVID-19.

CDR3 length equals 13 residues. The junction had 4 bases not matched to a gene; V was cut back by 5 bases and J by 6 bases. From germline, CDR1 is KGHSH and CDR2 LQKENI. The table came from immunoSEQ multiplex PCR; TCRdb's copy has only in-frame clones and leaves some out. Of 450,000 or so clones listed, roughly 89% were seen once; the top ten hold 0.7% to 1%. The chain carries TRBV18 and TRBJ2-1; TRBD1 matches 7 bases. The TCR originated in a man aged 18 to 29 with COVID-19, enrolled during active disease. Sequenced sample: peripheral blood. The DNA for the CDR3 is TGTGCCAGCTCAACGACAGGGTCCAATGAGCAGTTCTTC. Translation gives CASSTTGSNEQFF.